Listed below are T cell receptor beta chains from one sample, sequenced in a study of PD-L1 blockade in urothelial cancer. The protocol was immunoSEQ multiplex PCR, while the TCRdb copy is restricted to in-frame clones and leaves out a portion. The sample consists of 60,000 to 85,000 clones, roughly 87% of them appearing once. The sequencing here drew on PBMCs, taken around atezolizumab (anti-PD-L1) treatment. The source of these receptors is a woman aged 70-85 years with urothelial cancer. The CDR3 runs from the conserved cysteine through the conserved F or W. A D gene is named only where the DNA matches it firmly. The size field is filled for only some rows; it gives once, few, many or a size class.

d_call: NA; v_call: TRBV5-8; j_call: TRBJ1-5; clone_size: NA; cdr3_nt: TGTGCCAGCGCACACACACAGGGATCTGGATACAGCAATCAGCCCCAGCATTTT; cdr3_aa: CASAHTQGSGYSNQPQHF
d_call: TRBD1; v_call: TRBV19; j_call: TRBJ1-2; clone_size: NA; cdr3_nt: TGTGCCAGTACTCTCACAGGGGGCGACTATGGCTACACCTTC; cdr3_aa: CASTLTGGDYGYTF
d_call: TRBD1; v_call: TRBV4-1; j_call: TRBJ2-2; clone_size: NA; cdr3_nt: TGCGCCAGCAGCCAAGTGGACAGGGAAGTCGGGGAGCTGTTTTTT; cdr3_aa: CASSQVDREVGELFF
d_call: NA; v_call: TRBV29-1; j_call: TRBJ1-1; clone_size: NA; cdr3_nt: TGCAGCGTTGAGAGAACGAACACTGAAGCTTTCTTT; cdr3_aa: CSVERTNTEAFF
d_call: TRBD2; v_call: TRBV5-6; j_call: TRBJ2-7; clone_size: NA; cdr3_nt: TGTGCCAGCACGTTGGGTCGGTCTAGCGGGAGGTCCCCTCGGGAGCAGTACTTC; cdr3_aa: CASTLGRSSGRSPREQYF
d_call: NA; v_call: TRBV18; j_call: TRBJ1-5; clone_size: NA; cdr3_nt: TGTGCCAGCTCACCGACAGTCAATCAGCCCCAGCATTTT; cdr3_aa: CASSPTVNQPQHF
d_call: TRBD2; v_call: TRBV28; j_call: TRBJ2-1; clone_size: NA; cdr3_nt: TGTGCCAGCAGTTCGCTAGCGGGAAGCAACCGGTATGAGCAGTTCTTC; cdr3_aa: CASSSLAGSNRYEQFF
d_call: NA; v_call: TRBV5-1; j_call: TRBJ2-1; clone_size: NA; cdr3_nt: TGCGCCAGCAGGTTAAGCGGTTTTTACAATGAGCAGTTCTTC; cdr3_aa: CASRLSGFYNEQFF
d_call: NA; v_call: TRBV18; j_call: TRBJ1-5; clone_size: NA; cdr3_nt: TGTGCCAGCTCCTCAGAGACTTCACTGGATCAGCCCCAGCATTTT; cdr3_aa: CASSSETSLDQPQHF
d_call: NA; v_call: TRBV2; j_call: TRBJ1-2; clone_size: NA; cdr3_nt: TGTGCCAGGCAGGGGAGATTAGACTATGGCTACACCTTC; cdr3_aa: CARQGRLDYGYTF
d_call: NA; v_call: TRBV18; j_call: TRBJ1-1; clone_size: NA; cdr3_nt: TGTGCCAGCTCACCACGGGAGGGGTTTCCTGAAGCTTTCTTT; cdr3_aa: CASSPREGFPEAFF
d_call: TRBD2; v_call: TRBV28; j_call: TRBJ2-7; clone_size: NA; cdr3_nt: TGTGCCAGCAGTTTAACTAGCGGGAAGAGAGAGCAGTACTTC; cdr3_aa: CASSLTSGKREQYF
d_call: TRBD2; v_call: TRBV7-2; j_call: TRBJ2-5; clone_size: NA; cdr3_nt: TGTGCCAGCAGCCTCATCCGGACTAGCGGGGGGGCCGGGACCCAGTACTTC; cdr3_aa: CASSLIRTSGGAGTQYF
d_call: TRBD1; v_call: TRBV5-1; j_call: TRBJ2-5; clone_size: NA; cdr3_nt: TGCGCCAGCAGTTTGGGACAGGGTAAAGAGACCCAGTACTTC; cdr3_aa: CASSLGQGKETQYF
d_call: NA; v_call: TRBV7-6; j_call: TRBJ2-1; clone_size: NA; cdr3_nt: TGTGCCAGCAGCTTACCCCAGGGCTATGAGCAGTTCTTC; cdr3_aa: CASSLPQGYEQFF
d_call: NA; v_call: TRBV4-1; j_call: TRBJ1-5; clone_size: NA; cdr3_nt: TGCGCCAGCAGCCAAGAGGGAGGAGGTCAGCCCCAGCATTTT; cdr3_aa: CASSQEGGGQPQHF
d_call: NA; v_call: TRBV19; j_call: TRBJ1-5; clone_size: NA; cdr3_nt: TGTGCCAGTAGTACTAACCCTATCCGCAATCAGCCCCAGCATTTT; cdr3_aa: CASSTNPIRNQPQHF
d_call: TRBD1; v_call: TRBV9; j_call: TRBJ2-5; clone_size: NA; cdr3_nt: TGTGCCAGCAGCCTATTGGGACAGCTACAAGAGACCCAGTACTTC; cdr3_aa: CASSLLGQLQETQYF
d_call: TRBD1; v_call: TRBV9; j_call: TRBJ2-3; clone_size: NA; cdr3_nt: TGTGCCAGCAGCGTATTGAGGACAGGGGGCACCGATACGCAGTATTTT; cdr3_aa: CASSVLRTGGTDTQYF
d_call: TRBD2; v_call: TRBV10-1; j_call: TRBJ2-2; clone_size: NA; cdr3_nt: TGCGCCAGCAGTGGGTACCGAGCGGGAGGGGACACCGGGGAGCTGTTTTTT; cdr3_aa: CASSGYRAGGDTGELFF
d_call: TRBD1; v_call: TRBV10-3; j_call: TRBJ2-2; clone_size: NA; cdr3_nt: TGTGCCATCGCCCGACAGGGGGCTAACACCGGGGAGCTGTTTTTT; cdr3_aa: CAIARQGANTGELFF
d_call: NA; v_call: TRBV14; j_call: TRBJ2-5; clone_size: NA; cdr3_nt: TGTGCCAGCAGCCAAGGAAGAACTAGCCAAGAGACCCAGTACTTC; cdr3_aa: CASSQGRTSQETQYF
d_call: TRBD1; v_call: TRBV5-6; j_call: TRBJ1-4; clone_size: NA; cdr3_nt: TGTGCCAGCAGCTTGGTGGGGACAGATGAAAAACTGTTTTTT; cdr3_aa: CASSLVGTDEKLFF
d_call: TRBD1; v_call: TRBV7-9; j_call: TRBJ1-4; clone_size: NA; cdr3_nt: TGTGCCAGCACCCCGGACAGGGATAATGAAAAACTGTTTTTT; cdr3_aa: CASTPDRDNEKLFF
d_call: NA; v_call: TRBV11-2; j_call: TRBJ2-3; clone_size: NA; cdr3_nt: TGTGCCAGCAGCCCTTCGGGGTCGAAAGATACGCAGTATTTT; cdr3_aa: CASSPSGSKDTQYF
d_call: TRBD2; v_call: TRBV5-4; j_call: TRBJ2-7; clone_size: NA; cdr3_nt: TGTGCCAGCAGCGCGGGGGGCTCCTACGAGCAGTACTTC; cdr3_aa: CASSAGGSYEQYF
d_call: TRBD1; v_call: TRBV6-5; j_call: TRBJ1-5; clone_size: NA; cdr3_nt: TGTGCCAGCAGTCCGGACAGGGGGGTCAATCAGCCCCAGCATTTT; cdr3_aa: CASSPDRGVNQPQHF
d_call: TRBD1; v_call: TRBV9; j_call: TRBJ1-1; clone_size: NA; cdr3_nt: TGTGCCAGCAGCGAGGGACAGGGGAACACTGAAGCTTTCTTT; cdr3_aa: CASSEGQGNTEAFF
d_call: NA; v_call: TRBV2; j_call: TRBJ1-3; clone_size: NA; cdr3_nt: TGTGCCAGCATGGGGCAGGGGATATCGCGGAACACCATATATTTT; cdr3_aa: CASMGQGISRNTIYF
d_call: NA; v_call: TRBV19; j_call: TRBJ1-1; clone_size: few; cdr3_nt: TGTGCCAGTAGTATGATAGTATGGAACACTGAAGCTTTCTTT; cdr3_aa: CASSMIVWNTEAFF
d_call: NA; v_call: TRBV5-4; j_call: TRBJ2-5; clone_size: once; cdr3_nt: TGTGCCAGCAGCTTGTTCCGGACAGCACAAGAGACCCAGTACTTC; cdr3_aa: CASSLFRTAQETQYF
d_call: NA; v_call: TRBV30; j_call: TRBJ2-3; clone_size: NA; cdr3_nt: TGTGCCTGGACCCGGGACATAGAAACAGATACGCAGTATTTT; cdr3_aa: CAWTRDIETDTQYF
d_call: NA; v_call: TRBV11-2; j_call: TRBJ2-1; clone_size: NA; cdr3_nt: TGTGCCAGCAGCTTAACAGAAATCCCCTCAAATGAGCAGTTCTTC; cdr3_aa: CASSLTEIPSNEQFF
d_call: TRBD1; v_call: TRBV2; j_call: TRBJ2-7; clone_size: once; cdr3_nt: TGTGCCAGCAGTGAATGGACAGGGCCCTCCTACGAGCAGTACTTC; cdr3_aa: CASSEWTGPSYEQYF
d_call: TRBD1; v_call: TRBV2; j_call: TRBJ2-7; clone_size: NA; cdr3_nt: TGTGCCAGCAGAGACAGGGGGTCAGACTACGAGCAGTACTTC; cdr3_aa: CASRDRGSDYEQYF
d_call: NA; v_call: TRBV29-1; j_call: TRBJ2-3; clone_size: once; cdr3_nt: TGCAGCGTTGGATCTAGCTCAGATACGCAGTATTTT; cdr3_aa: CSVGSSSDTQYF
d_call: NA; v_call: TRBV29-1; j_call: TRBJ1-1; clone_size: NA; cdr3_nt: TGCAGCGTTCCCACAACATCGTCGAACACTGAAGCTTTCTTT; cdr3_aa: CSVPTTSSNTEAFF
d_call: TRBD2; v_call: TRBV6-1; j_call: TRBJ2-5; clone_size: NA; cdr3_nt: TGTGCCAGCAGTGAGTTCAAACTAGCGGGAGAGACCCAGTACTTC; cdr3_aa: CASSEFKLAGETQYF
d_call: TRBD1; v_call: TRBV18; j_call: TRBJ1-2; clone_size: NA; cdr3_nt: TGTGCCAGCTCACTATCGGGACAGGCCTATGGCTACACCTTC; cdr3_aa: CASSLSGQAYGYTF
d_call: NA; v_call: TRBV28; j_call: TRBJ2-2; clone_size: NA; cdr3_nt: TGTGCCAGCAACTTATCAGGAGGCGGGAACACCGGGGAGCTGTTTTTT; cdr3_aa: CASNLSGGGNTGELFF
d_call: NA; v_call: TRBV4-2; j_call: TRBJ1-6; clone_size: NA; cdr3_nt: TGTGCCAGCAGCCGAGGACAGAATAATTCACCCCTCCACTTT; cdr3_aa: CASSRGQNNSPLHF
d_call: TRBD1; v_call: TRBV6-5; j_call: TRBJ1-1; clone_size: NA; cdr3_nt: TGTGCCAGCAGTTATTTGCAGGGGGTGGATGAAGCTTTCTTT; cdr3_aa: CASSYLQGVDEAFF
d_call: NA; v_call: TRBV4-1; j_call: TRBJ2-2; clone_size: NA; cdr3_nt: TGCGCCAGCAGCCAAGCGGGCAGGGATAACACCGGGGAGCTGTTTTTT; cdr3_aa: CASSQAGRDNTGELFF
d_call: TRBD1; v_call: TRBV28; j_call: TRBJ2-7; clone_size: few; cdr3_nt: TGTGCCAGCAGTTCAGACAGGGCTCCCGAGCAGTACTTC; cdr3_aa: CASSSDRAPEQYF
d_call: TRBD1; v_call: TRBV2; j_call: TRBJ1-1; clone_size: few; cdr3_nt: TGTGCCAGCAGCCCGACAGGGGGCATGAACACTGAAGCTTTCTTT; cdr3_aa: CASSPTGGMNTEAFF
d_call: NA; v_call: TRBV5-1; j_call: TRBJ2-1; clone_size: NA; cdr3_nt: TGCGCCAGCAGCCCCCAGGGGACAGGGATAGCGGGGGACAATGAGCAGTTCTTC; cdr3_aa: CASSPQGTGIAGDNEQFF
d_call: NA; v_call: TRBV5-1; j_call: TRBJ2-7; clone_size: NA; cdr3_nt: TGCGCCAGCAGCCTGGACAACTACGAGCAGTACTTC; cdr3_aa: CASSLDNYEQYF
d_call: TRBD1; v_call: TRBV30; j_call: TRBJ2-3; clone_size: NA; cdr3_nt: TGTGCCTGGAGTGTATTCGGACAGGGCGCAGATACGCAGTATTTT; cdr3_aa: CAWSVFGQGADTQYF
d_call: NA; v_call: TRBV18; j_call: TRBJ2-7; clone_size: NA; cdr3_nt: TGTGCCAGCTCGCCGTACAGTGAATCCTACGAGCAGTACTTC; cdr3_aa: CASSPYSESYEQYF
d_call: TRBD1; v_call: TRBV19; j_call: TRBJ1-5; clone_size: NA; cdr3_nt: TGTGCCAGTAGTTTTCCCGACAGGGCAAGCAATCAGCCCCAGCATTTT; cdr3_aa: CASSFPDRASNQPQHF
d_call: NA; v_call: TRBV27; j_call: TRBJ1-3; clone_size: NA; cdr3_nt: TGTGCCAGCAGTTTATCTCGACATTCTGGAAACACCATATATTTT; cdr3_aa: CASSLSRHSGNTIYF
d_call: TRBD1; v_call: TRBV7-2; j_call: TRBJ1-6; clone_size: NA; cdr3_nt: TGTGCCAGCAGCGCGGGACAGGTCGGGGTATCACCCCTCCACTTT; cdr3_aa: CASSAGQVGVSPLHF
d_call: NA; v_call: TRBV30; j_call: TRBJ2-5; clone_size: NA; cdr3_nt: TGTGCCTGGAGTATGGGCTTTCAAGAGACCCAGTACTTC; cdr3_aa: CAWSMGFQETQYF